This T cell receptor (beta chain) was found in a study of early T cells in non-severe SARS-CoV-2 infection. Study at large: Investigators sequenced bulk RNA drawn from unsorted whole blood, and chains remained unpaired.

Germline V gene data show CDR1 as SGHVS and CDR2 as FQNEAQ. Between the trimmed V and J ends, which lost 4 bases and 4 bases, there was a span of 9 bases. The CDR3 has 13 amino acids. Individual cDNA molecules each received unique molecular identifiers attached to them. One entry per CDR3 protein, called by TCRdb with MiXCR from the 5' RACE reads. The sample shows approximately 29,000 distinct CDR3 sequences, under 6.5% of them seen only once. In this sample, this clonotype turned up many times. Its target is unknown. Overall study findings and caveats: VDJdb matching favored anti-spike CD8 responses, missing private and CD4 specificities.

Sequenced input: whole blood. V gene TRBV7-8 combines with J gene TRBJ2-3; maybe TRBD2 (5 bases). This TCR was recovered from an adult who was a healthcare worker with PCR-confirmed SARS-CoV-2 infection or an uninfected control (not recorded which). The CDR3 sequence: CASSSGFADTQYF. The CDR3 DNA follows: TGTGCCAGCAGCTCGGGATTTGCAGATACGCAGTATTTT.